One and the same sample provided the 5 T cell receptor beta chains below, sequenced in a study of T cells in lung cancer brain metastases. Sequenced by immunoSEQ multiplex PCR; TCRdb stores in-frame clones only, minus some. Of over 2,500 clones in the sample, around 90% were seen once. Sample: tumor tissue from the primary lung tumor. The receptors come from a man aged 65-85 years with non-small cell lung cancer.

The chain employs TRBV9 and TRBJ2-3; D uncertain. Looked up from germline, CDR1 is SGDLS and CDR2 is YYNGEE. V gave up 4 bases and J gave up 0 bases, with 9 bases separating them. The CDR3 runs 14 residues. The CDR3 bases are TGTGCCAGCAGCCCCCGAATCAGCACAGATACGCAGTATTTT. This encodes CASSPRISTDTQYF.

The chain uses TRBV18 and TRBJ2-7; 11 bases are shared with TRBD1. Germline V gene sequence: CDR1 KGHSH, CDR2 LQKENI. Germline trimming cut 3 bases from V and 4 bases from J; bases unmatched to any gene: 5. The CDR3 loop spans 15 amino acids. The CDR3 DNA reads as TGTGCCAGCTCACCCGGGACAGGGGGATCGTACGAGCAGTACTTC. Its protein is CASSPGTGGSYEQYF.

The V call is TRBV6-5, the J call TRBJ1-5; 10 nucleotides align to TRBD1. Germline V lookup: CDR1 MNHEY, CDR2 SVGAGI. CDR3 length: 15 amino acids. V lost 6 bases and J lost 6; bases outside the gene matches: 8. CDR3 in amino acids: CASRRDRGPTQPQHF. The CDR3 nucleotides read TGTGCCAGCAGGCGAGACAGGGGGCCTACTCAGCCCCAGCATTTT.

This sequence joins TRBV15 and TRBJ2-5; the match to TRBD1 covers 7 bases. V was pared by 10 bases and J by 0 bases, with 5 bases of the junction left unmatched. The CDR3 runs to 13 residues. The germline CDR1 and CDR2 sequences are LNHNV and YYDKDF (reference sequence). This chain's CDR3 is CASTTGNQETQYF. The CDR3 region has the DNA TGTGCCAGCACGACAGGGAACCAAGAGACCCAGTACTTC.

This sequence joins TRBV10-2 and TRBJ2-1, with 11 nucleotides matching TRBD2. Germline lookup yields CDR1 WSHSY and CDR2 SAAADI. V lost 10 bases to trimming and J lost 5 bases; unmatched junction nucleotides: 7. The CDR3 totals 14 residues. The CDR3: CATLAGGRDNEQFF. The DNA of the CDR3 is TGCGCCACCCTAGCGGGGGGTAGGGACAATGAGCAGTTCTTC.